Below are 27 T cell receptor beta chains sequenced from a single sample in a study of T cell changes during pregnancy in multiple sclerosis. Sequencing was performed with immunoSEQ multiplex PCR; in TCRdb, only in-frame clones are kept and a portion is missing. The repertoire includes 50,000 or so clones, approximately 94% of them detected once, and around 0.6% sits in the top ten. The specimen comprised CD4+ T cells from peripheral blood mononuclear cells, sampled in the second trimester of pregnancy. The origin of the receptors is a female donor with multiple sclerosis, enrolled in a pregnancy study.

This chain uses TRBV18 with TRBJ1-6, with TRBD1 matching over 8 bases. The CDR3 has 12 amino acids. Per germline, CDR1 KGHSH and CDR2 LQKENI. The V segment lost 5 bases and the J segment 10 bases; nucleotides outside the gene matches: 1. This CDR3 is CASSAGGSPLHF. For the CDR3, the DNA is TGTGCCAGCTCAGCAGGGGGCTCACCCCTCCACTTT.

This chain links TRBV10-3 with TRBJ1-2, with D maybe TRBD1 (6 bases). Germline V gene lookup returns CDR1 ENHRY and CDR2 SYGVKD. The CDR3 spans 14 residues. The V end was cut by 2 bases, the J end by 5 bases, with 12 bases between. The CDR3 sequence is CAISENRVGYGYTF. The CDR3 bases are TGTGCCATCAGTGAGAACAGGGTCGGGTATGGCTACACCTTC.

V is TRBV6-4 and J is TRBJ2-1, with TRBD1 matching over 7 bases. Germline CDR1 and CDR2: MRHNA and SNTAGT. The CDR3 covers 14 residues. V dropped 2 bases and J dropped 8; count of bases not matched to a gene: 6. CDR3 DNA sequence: TGTGCCAGCAGTGACGGAAGGGGGCTGTATGAGCAGTTCTTC. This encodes CASSDGRGLYEQFF.

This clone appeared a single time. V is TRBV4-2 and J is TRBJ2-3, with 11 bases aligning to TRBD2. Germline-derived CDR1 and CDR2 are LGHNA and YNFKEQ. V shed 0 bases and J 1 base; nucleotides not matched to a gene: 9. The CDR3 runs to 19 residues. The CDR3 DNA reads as TGTGCCAGCAGCCAAGAGGTGGCTAGCGGGGGGCGGGGCACAGATACGCAGTATTTT. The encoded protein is CASSQEVASGGRGTDTQYF.

The CDR3 nucleotides are TGTGCCAGCAGCTTAGGCAGGCCAGGGGCATCCGGGGAGCTGTTTTTT. Its translation: CASSLGRPGASGELFF. V is TRBV5-4 and J is TRBJ2-2, with D perhaps matching TRBD1 (6 bases). V lost 2 bases and J 6 bases, leaving 17 bases between the germline ends. The CDR3 has 16 amino acids. CDR1 is SGHNT, CDR2 YYREEE, per germline (reference sequence).

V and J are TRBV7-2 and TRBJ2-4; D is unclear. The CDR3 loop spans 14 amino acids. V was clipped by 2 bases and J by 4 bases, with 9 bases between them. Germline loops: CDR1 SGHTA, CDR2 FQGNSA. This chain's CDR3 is CASSLQEGKNIQYF. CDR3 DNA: TGTGCCAGCAGCTTACAGGAAGGAAAAAACATTCAGTACTTC.

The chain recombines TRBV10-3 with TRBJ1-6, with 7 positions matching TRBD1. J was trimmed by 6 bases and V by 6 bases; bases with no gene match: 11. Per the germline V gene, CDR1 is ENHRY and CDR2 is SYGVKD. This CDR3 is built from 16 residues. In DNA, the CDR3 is TGTGCCATCAGGAAAGACAGGGCCGGGGGTAATTCACCCCTCCACTTT. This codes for CAIRKDRAGGNSPLHF.

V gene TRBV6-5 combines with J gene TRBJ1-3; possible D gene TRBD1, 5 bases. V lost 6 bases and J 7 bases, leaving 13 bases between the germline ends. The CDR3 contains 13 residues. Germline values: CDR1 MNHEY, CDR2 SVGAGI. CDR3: CASRDQGANTIYF. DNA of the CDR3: TGTGCCAGCAGGGACCAGGGCGCGAACACCATATATTTT.

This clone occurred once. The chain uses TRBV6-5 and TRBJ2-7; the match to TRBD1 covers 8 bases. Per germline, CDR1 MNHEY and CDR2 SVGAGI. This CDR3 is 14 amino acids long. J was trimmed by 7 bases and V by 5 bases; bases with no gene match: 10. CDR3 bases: TGTGCCAGCAGTAAGGGACAGGCGGCTAGGGAGCAGTACTTC. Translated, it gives CASSKGQAAREQYF.

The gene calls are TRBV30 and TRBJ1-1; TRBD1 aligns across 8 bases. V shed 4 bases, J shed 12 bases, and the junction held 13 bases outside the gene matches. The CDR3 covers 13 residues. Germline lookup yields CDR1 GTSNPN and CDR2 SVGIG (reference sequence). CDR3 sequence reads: CAWNGQGGDSTFF. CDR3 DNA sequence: TGTGCCTGGAATGGACAGGGAGGGGACTCGACTTTCTTT. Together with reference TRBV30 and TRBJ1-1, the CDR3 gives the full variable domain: SQTIHQWPATLVQPVGSPLSLECTVEGTSNPNLYWYRQAAGRGLQLLFYSVGIGQISSEVPQNLSASRPQDRQFILSSKKLLLSDSGFYLCAWNGQGGDSTFFGQGTRLTVV.

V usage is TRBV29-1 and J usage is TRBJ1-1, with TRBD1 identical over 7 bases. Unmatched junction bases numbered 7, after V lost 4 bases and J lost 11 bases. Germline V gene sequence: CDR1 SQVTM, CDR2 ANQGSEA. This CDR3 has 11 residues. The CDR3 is CSVVGGMGAFF. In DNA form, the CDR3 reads TGCAGCGTTGTAGGGGGCATGGGGGCTTTCTTT.

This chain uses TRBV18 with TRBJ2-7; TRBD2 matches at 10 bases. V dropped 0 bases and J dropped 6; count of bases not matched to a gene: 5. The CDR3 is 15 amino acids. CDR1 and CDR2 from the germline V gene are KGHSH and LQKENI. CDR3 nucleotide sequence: TGTGCCAGCTCACCACCTAGCGGGGGGCCGGGCGAGCAGTACTTC. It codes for CASSPPSGGPGEQYF. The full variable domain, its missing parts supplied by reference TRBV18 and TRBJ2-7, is NAGVMQNPRHLVRRRGQEARLRCSPMKGHSHVYWYRQLPEEGLKFMVYLQKENIIDESGMPKERFSAEFPKEGPSILRIQQVVRGDSAAYFCASSPPSGGPGEQYFGPGTRLTVT.

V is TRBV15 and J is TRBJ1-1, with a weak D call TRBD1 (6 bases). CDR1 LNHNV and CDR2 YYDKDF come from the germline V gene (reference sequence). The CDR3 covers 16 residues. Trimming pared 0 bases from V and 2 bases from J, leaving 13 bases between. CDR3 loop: CATSRDLTGPNTEAFF. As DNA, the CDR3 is TGTGCCACCAGCAGAGATCTCACAGGGCCCAACACTGAAGCTTTCTTT.

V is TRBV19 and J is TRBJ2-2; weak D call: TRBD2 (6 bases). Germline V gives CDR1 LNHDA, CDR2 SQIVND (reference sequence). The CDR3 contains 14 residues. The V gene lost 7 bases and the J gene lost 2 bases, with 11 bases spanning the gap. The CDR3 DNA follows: TGTGCCAGTACCCGGGGGACCAACACCGGGGAGCTGTTTTTT. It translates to CASTRGTNTGELFF.

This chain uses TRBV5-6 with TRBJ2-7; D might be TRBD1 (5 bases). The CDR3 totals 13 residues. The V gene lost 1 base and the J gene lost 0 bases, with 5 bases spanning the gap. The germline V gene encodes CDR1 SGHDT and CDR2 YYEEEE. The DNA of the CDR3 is TGTGCCAGCAGCTTGACAGGCTCCTACGAGCAGTACTTC. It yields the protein CASSLTGSYEQYF.

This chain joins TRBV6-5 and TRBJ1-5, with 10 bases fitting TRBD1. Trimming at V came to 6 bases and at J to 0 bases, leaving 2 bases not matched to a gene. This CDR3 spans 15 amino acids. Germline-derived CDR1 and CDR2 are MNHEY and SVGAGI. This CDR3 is CASRDRGFSNQPQHF. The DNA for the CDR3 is TGTGCCAGCAGGGACAGGGGGTTTAGCAATCAGCCCCAGCATTTT.

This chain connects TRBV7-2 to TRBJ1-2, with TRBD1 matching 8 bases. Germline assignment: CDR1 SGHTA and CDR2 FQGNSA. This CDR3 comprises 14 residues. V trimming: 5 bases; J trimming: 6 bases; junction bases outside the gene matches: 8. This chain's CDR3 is CASSTPDRENGYTF. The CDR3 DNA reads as TGTGCCAGCAGCACTCCGGACAGGGAAAATGGCTACACCTTC.

The CDR3 here is CASSGTGQETQYF. As DNA, the CDR3 is TGTGCCAGCAGCGGGACAGGGCAAGAGACCCAGTACTTC. This chain joins TRBV7-2 and TRBJ2-5, with 9 positions matching TRBD1. Germline values: CDR1 SGHTA, CDR2 FQGNSA. This CDR3 spans 13 amino acids. The trim removed 5 bases at V and 2 bases at J, leaving 0 bases unmatched.

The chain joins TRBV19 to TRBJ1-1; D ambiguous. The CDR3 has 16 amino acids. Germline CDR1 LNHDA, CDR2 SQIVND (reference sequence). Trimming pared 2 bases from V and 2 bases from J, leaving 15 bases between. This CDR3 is CASSIRISMANTEAFF. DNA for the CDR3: TGTGCCAGTAGTATACGGATTAGCATGGCTAACACTGAAGCTTTCTTT.

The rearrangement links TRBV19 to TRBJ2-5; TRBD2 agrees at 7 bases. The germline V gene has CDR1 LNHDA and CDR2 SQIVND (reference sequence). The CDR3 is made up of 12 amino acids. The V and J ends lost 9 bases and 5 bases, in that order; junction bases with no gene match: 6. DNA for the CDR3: TGTGCCAGCGGACTAGGTGTGGAGACCCAGTACTTC. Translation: CASGLGVETQYF. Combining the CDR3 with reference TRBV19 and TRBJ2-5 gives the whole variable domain DGGITQSPKYLFRKEGQNVTLSCEQNLNHDAMYWYRQDPGQGLRLIYYSQIVNDFQKGDIAEGYSVSREKKESFPLTVTSAQKNPTAFYLCASGLGVETQYFGPGTRLLVL.

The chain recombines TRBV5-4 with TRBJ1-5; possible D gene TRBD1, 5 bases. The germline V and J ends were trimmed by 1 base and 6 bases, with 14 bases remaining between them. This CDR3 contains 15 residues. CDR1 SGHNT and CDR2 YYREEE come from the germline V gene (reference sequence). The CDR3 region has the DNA TGTGCCAGCAGCTTGTCAGGCAGGGATCCTCAGCCCCAGCATTTT. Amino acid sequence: CASSLSGRDPQPQHF.

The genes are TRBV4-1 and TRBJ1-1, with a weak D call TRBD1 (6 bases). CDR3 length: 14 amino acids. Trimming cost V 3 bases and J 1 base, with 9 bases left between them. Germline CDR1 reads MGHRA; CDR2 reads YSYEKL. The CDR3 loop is CASSQGQPNTEAFF. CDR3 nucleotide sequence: TGCGCCAGCAGCCAGGGACAACCGAACACTGAAGCTTTCTTT.

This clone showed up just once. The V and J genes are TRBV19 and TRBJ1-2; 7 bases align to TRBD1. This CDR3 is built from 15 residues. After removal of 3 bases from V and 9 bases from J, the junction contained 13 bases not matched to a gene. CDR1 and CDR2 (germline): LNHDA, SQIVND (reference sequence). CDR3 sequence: CASSMEGGRAVSYTF. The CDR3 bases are TGTGCCAGTAGTATGGAAGGGGGCCGTGCGGTCAGCTACACCTTC.

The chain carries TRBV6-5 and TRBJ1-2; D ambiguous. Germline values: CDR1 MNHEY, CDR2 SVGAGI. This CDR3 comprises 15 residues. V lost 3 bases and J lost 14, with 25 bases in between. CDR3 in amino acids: CASSYTVKEDGPRTF. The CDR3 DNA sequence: TGTGCCAGCAGTTATACCGTCAAGGAGGACGGACCTCGGACCTTC.

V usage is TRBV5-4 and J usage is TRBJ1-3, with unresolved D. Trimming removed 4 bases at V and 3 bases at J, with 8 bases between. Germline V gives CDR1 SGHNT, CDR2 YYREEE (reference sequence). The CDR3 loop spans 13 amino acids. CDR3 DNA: TGTGCCAGCAGCCTCATCGGTGGAAACACCATATATTTT. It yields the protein CASSLIGGNTIYF. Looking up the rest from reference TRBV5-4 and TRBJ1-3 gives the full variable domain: ETGVTQSPTHLIKTRGQQVTLRCSSQSGHNTVSWYQQALGQGPQFIFQYYREEENGRGNFPPRFSGLQFPNYSSELNVNALELDDSALYLCASSLIGGNTIYFGEGSWLTVV.

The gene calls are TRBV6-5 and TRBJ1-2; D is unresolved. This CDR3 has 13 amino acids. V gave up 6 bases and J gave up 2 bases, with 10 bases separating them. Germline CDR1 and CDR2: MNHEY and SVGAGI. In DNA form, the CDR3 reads TGTGCCAGCAGGGCTGCGGGGAACTATGGCTACACCTTC. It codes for CASRAAGNYGYTF.

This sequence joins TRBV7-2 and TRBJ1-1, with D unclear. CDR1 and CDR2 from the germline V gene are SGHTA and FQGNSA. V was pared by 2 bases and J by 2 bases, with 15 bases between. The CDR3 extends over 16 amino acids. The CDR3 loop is CASSLKSPGSNTEAFF. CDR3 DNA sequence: TGTGCCAGCAGCTTAAAGTCCCCGGGAAGTAACACTGAAGCTTTCTTT.